This paragraph reports one T cell receptor (beta chain). Its antigen is not known. Some clones are missing from TCRdb's copy, which holds only in-frame ones; the method was immunoSEQ multiplex PCR. This table holds some 100,000 clones, about 83% found once. V lost 3 bases to trimming and J lost 7 bases, with 15 bases between them. In germline, CDR1 is MRHNA, CDR2 SNTAGT. The length of the CDR3 is 14 residues. The data derive from a study of radiotherapy plus CTLA-4 blockade in lung cancer. On the study more broadly: Among all patients, 15% to 20% showed objective responses, while roughly 30% had disease control. Overall study findings and caveats: Researchers report tumor-derived TCR clones expanding in blood after radiotherapy plus ipilimumab.

This chain uses TRBV6-4 with TRBJ1-1; D remains ambiguous. The sample was peripheral blood, taken from a patient treated with radiotherapy plus ipilimumab. The TCR comes from a human donor with non-small cell lung cancer who had a partial response to radiotherapy plus ipilimumab. CDR3 residues: CASSEVAGYGEAFF. Here the CDR3 DNA reads TGTGCCAGCAGTGAAGTGGCGGGGTATGGTGAAGCTTTCTTT.